The rows below give T cell receptor beta chains drawn from one sample of a study of beta chain features in type 1 diabetes. Clones were sequenced by immunoSEQ multiplex PCR, and TCRdb holds only the in-frame ones, with some missing. The sample has approximately 600,000 clones, around 12% seen once. The specimen sequenced was naive CD4+ T cells from blood. The source of these receptors is a man aged 25 to 45 with type 1 diabetes. Both conserved end residues are part of each CDR3. Each record gives: clone size, V gene, D gene, J gene, CDR3 protein, CDR3 DNA. A D gene is named only where the DNA matches it firmly. The size of a clone is reported for some rows only, either as once, few or many, or as a class for expanded clones.

abundance: -; v_gene: TRBV11-2; d_gene: -; j_gene: TRBJ1-5; CDR3aa: CASSLETNQPQHF; CDR3nt: TGTGCCAGCAGCTTAGAAACCAATCAGCCCCAGCATTTT
abundance: -; v_gene: TRBV4-3; d_gene: TRBD1; j_gene: TRBJ2-1; CDR3aa: CASSDPGQGDNEQFF; CDR3nt: TGCGCCAGCAGCGACCCGGGACAGGGAGACAATGAGCAGTTCTTC
abundance: -; v_gene: TRBV5-8; d_gene: -; j_gene: TRBJ2-3; CDR3aa: CASSLGHYLTDTQYF; CDR3nt: TGTGCCAGCAGCTTGGGACATTATCTCACAGATACGCAGTATTTT
abundance: -; v_gene: TRBV7-9; d_gene: -; j_gene: TRBJ2-7; CDR3aa: CASSFYSHYEQYF; CDR3nt: TGTGCCAGCAGCTTTTACTCGCACTACGAGCAGTACTTC
abundance: -; v_gene: TRBV7-9; d_gene: -; j_gene: TRBJ2-7; CDR3aa: CASSPATGAYEQYF; CDR3nt: TGTGCCAGCAGCCCTGCAACGGGCGCCTACGAGCAGTACTTC
abundance: -; v_gene: TRBV15; d_gene: -; j_gene: TRBJ1-4; CDR3aa: CATSTGGTYEKLFF; CDR3nt: TGTGCCACCAGCACCGGCGGGACATATGAAAAACTGTTTTTT
abundance: -; v_gene: TRBV7-2; d_gene: TRBD1; j_gene: TRBJ2-6; CDR3aa: CASSLPTTGGDSGANVLTF; CDR3nt: TGTGCCAGCAGCTTACCTACGACAGGGGGTGACTCTGGGGCCAACGTCCTGACTTTC
abundance: few; v_gene: TRBV18; d_gene: TRBD1; j_gene: TRBJ2-3; CDR3aa: CASSPPDRARTDTQYF; CDR3nt: TGTGCCAGCTCACCTCCGGACAGGGCCCGCACAGATACGCAGTATTTT
abundance: few; v_gene: TRBV7-9; d_gene: -; j_gene: TRBJ2-5; CDR3aa: CASSFTGKETQYF; CDR3nt: TGTGCCAGCAGCTTTACAGGGAAAGAGACCCAGTACTTC
abundance: -; v_gene: TRBV6-5; d_gene: -; j_gene: TRBJ1-2; CDR3aa: CASSYGQNYGYTF; CDR3nt: TGTGCCAGCAGTTACGGGCAGAACTATGGCTACACCTTC
abundance: -; v_gene: TRBV6-6; d_gene: -; j_gene: TRBJ2-3; CDR3aa: CASSIPGADTQYF; CDR3nt: TGTGCCAGCAGTATTCCGGGGGCAGATACGCAGTATTTT
abundance: many; v_gene: TRBV2; d_gene: -; j_gene: TRBJ2-5; CDR3aa: CASRADGPQETQYF; CDR3nt: TGTGCCAGCAGGGCAGACGGACCCCAAGAGACCCAGTACTTC
abundance: -; v_gene: TRBV27; d_gene: -; j_gene: TRBJ1-5; CDR3aa: CASSSTHSGNSNQPQHF; CDR3nt: TGTGCCAGCAGTTCGACACACTCAGGGAATAGCAATCAGCCCCAGCATTTT
abundance: -; v_gene: TRBV18; d_gene: -; j_gene: TRBJ2-7; CDR3aa: CASTANTDSYEQYF; CDR3nt: TGTGCCAGCACAGCAAATACTGACTCCTACGAGCAGTACTTC
abundance: few; v_gene: TRBV6-5; d_gene: -; j_gene: TRBJ2-7; CDR3aa: CASSYSGSPTYEQYF; CDR3nt: TGTGCCAGCAGTTACTCAGGGTCCCCTACCTACGAGCAGTACTTC
abundance: -; v_gene: TRBV2; d_gene: -; j_gene: TRBJ2-3; CDR3aa: CASTRGTDTQYF; CDR3nt: TGTGCCAGCACCCGGGGGACAGATACGCAGTATTTT